This T cell receptor beta chain is from a study of OX40 agonist ivuxolimab in advanced cancers. As for the study in general: People who had prior anti-PD-1, anti-PD-L1 or anti-CTLA-4 therapy could take part, and under 45% had some. Regarding the study as a whole: Averaging showed that CD8+ T cells had more expanded clones than CD4+ did. The study observed clonal expansion of CD4+ and CD8+ blood T cells by week 6 at 0.1 to 3.0 mg/kg. Nonresponders included some who also had low normalized T-cell clonal expansion.

After removal of 5 bases from V and 7 bases from J, the junction contained 7 bases not matched to a gene. This CDR3 comprises 15 residues. Germline CDR1 reads SGHVS; CDR2 reads FQNEAQ. With respect to this clone: Its antigen is unknown.

Using immunoSEQ multiplex PCR, the repertoire was profiled, and TCRdb retains in-frame clones only, with some absent. The sample has 75,000 to 100,000 clones, roughly nine tenths seen once; the top ten hold roughly 0.31%. The rearrangement uses TRBV7-8 and TRBJ2-2, with TRBD1 identical over 10 bases. The sequencing here drew on CD4+ or CD8+ T cells sorted from blood, taken in a trial of the OX40 agonist ivuxolimab. This TCR derives from an adult with an advanced solid tumor such as melanoma, head and neck, liver or kidney cancer. CDR3 protein: CASSPRQGADGELFF. The CDR3 region has the DNA TGTGCCAGCAGCCCGAGACAGGGGGCTGACGGGGAGCTGTTTTTT.